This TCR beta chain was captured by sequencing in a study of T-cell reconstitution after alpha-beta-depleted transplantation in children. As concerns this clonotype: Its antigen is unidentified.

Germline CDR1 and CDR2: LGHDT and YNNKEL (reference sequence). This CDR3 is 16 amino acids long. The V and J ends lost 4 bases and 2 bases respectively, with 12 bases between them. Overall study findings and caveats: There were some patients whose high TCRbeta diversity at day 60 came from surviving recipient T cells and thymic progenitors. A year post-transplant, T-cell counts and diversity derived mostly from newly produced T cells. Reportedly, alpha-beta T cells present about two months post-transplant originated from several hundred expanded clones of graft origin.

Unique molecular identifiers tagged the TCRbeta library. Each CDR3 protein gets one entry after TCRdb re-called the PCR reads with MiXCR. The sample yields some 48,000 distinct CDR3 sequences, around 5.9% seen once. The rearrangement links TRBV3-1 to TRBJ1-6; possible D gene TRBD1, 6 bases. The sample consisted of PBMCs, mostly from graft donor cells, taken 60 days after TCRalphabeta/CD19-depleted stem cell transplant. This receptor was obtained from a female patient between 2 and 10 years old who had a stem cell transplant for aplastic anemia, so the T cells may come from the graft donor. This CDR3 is CASSLTGMAYNSPLHF. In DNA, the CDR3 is TGTGCCAGCAGCCTTACAGGGATGGCCTATAATTCACCCCTCCACTTT. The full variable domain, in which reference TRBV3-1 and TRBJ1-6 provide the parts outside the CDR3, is DTAVSQTPKYLVTQMGNDKSIKCEQNLGHDTMYWYKQDSKKFLKIMFSYNNKELIINETVPNRFSPKSPDKAHLNLHINSLELGDSAVYFCASSLTGMAYNSPLHFGNGTRLTVT.